This T cell receptor beta chain was recovered during a study of PD-1 blockade in classical Hodgkin lymphoma. No patient escaped relapse after autologous stem cell transplantation, and brentuximab vedotin exposure varied. This CDR3 has 14 residues. The germline CDR1 and CDR2 sequences are MNHNS and SASEGT. V shed 3 bases and J 4 bases; nucleotides not matched to a gene: 5. Sequenced by immunoSEQ multiplex PCR; TCRdb stores in-frame clones only, minus some. Of 37,000 or so clones in the sample, 88% were seen once. This specimen consisted of peripheral blood mononuclear cells (PBMCs), obtained before the second cycle of nivolumab. The clonotype originates from a human donor with classical Hodgkin lymphoma. This sequence joins TRBV6-1 and TRBJ1-1, with TRBD1 matching over 7 bases. In DNA, the CDR3 is TGTGCCAGCAGTGAGACAGGGTGGGGCACTGAAGCTTTCTTT. It translates to CASSETGWGTEAFF.